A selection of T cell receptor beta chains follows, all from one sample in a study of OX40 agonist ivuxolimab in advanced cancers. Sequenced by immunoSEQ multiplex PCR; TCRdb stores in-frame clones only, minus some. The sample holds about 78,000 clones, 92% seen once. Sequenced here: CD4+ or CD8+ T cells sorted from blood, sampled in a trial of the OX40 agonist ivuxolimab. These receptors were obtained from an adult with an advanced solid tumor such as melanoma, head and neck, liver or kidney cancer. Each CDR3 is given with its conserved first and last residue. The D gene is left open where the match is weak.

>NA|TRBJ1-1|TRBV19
CASSYRLNTEAFF
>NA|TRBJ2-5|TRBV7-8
CASSLGGDSETQYF
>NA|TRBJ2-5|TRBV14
CASSNGDPETQYF
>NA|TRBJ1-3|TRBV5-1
CASSLGMGGPGTIYF
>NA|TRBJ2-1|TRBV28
CASSLIDGEQFF
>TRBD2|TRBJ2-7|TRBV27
CASSSLGAGGYEQYF
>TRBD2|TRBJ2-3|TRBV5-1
CASSLERGGRISSTDTQYF
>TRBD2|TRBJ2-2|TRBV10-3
CAITGTSDSGELFF
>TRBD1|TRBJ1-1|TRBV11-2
CASGAIGTGLNTEAFF
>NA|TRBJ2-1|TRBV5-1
CASSLVVGDNEQFF
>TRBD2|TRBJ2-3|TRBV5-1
CASLRGGSTDTQYF
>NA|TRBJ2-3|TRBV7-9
CASKLAGDTQYF
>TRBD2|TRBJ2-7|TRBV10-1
CASGLREEGHGEQYF
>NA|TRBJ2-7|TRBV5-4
CASSLGGETYEQYF
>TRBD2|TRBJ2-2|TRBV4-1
CASSQGGLAGVGTGELFF
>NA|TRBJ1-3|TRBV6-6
CASTIERRNTIYF
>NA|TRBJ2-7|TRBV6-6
CASSRDLSRPPYEQYF
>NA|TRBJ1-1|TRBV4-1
CASSQGRSRVTRDTEAFF
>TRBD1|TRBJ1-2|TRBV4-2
CASSQVPGQPYGYTF
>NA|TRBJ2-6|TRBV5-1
CASSLESGVGANVLTF
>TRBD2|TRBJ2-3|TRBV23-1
CASSQSPPPRAGYTDTQYF
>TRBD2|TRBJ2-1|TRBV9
CASSTLASGGPRRTAYNEQFF
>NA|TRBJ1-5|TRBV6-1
CASSFISNQPQHF
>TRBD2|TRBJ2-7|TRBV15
CATSGAGVGYEQYF
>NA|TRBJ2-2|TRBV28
CASGTHGGTGELFF
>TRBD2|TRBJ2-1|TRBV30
CACLKGLAGPSSYNEQFF
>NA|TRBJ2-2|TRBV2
CASSERRVEGELFF
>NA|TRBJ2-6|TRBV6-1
CASSDGHSGANVLTF
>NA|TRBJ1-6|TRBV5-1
CASSLDGDSPLHF
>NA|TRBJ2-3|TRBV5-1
CASSLGTWEDTQYF
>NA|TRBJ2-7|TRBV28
CASSLVNSYEQYF
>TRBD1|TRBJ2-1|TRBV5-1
CASRGQTYNEQFF
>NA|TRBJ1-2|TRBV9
CASSPHGLANYGYTF